This TCR beta chain was obtained from a study of shared clonotypes between healthy human individuals. CDR1 and CDR2 from the germline V gene are SGHVS and FQNEAQ. Trimming shortened V by 0 bases and J by 8 bases, and 25 bases separated the two germline ends. The CDR3 has 18 amino acids. The table came from immunoSEQ multiplex PCR; TCRdb's copy has only in-frame clones and leaves some out. The table shows about 1,800,000 clones, with just under 95% occurring only once. About this clone itself: What it binds is unknown.

Naive CD8 cells lacked CD45RO and underwent positive selection for CCR7, leaving out terminally differentiated effector memory CD45RA+ cells. Findings and caveats of the study: For sorted subsets, rarefaction showed incomplete sequencing despite large depth.

The sample was naive CD8+ T cells sorted from blood. The J gene is TRBJ1-1, the V gene TRBV7-8; D is ambiguous. This clonotype was sampled from a man aged 18 to 29 in good health. The CDR3 nucleotides are TGTGCCAGCAGCTTAGCGAGGGCAGACCTATGGGAAGGGATGGAAGCTTTCTTT. Translated: CASSLARADLWEGMEAFF.